Listed below are T cell receptor beta chains from one sample, sequenced in a study of spatial heterogeneity in lung cancer. A single record per CDR3 protein comes from TCRdb applying MiXCR to the 5' RACE reads. This sample yields approximately 8,500 distinct CDR3 sequences, of which 5.4% are seen a single time; approximately 25% belongs to the top ten. This specimen consisted of lung tumor tissue, obtained at surgery. The receptor set was obtained from a male donor with early-stage non-small cell lung cancer. Each CDR3 is given with its conserved first and last residue. A D gene is named only where the DNA matches it firmly.

v_gene: TRBV2; d_gene: NA; len: 14; j_gene: TRBJ1-1; CDR3aa: CASLRDPEDTEAFF
v_gene: TRBV10-3; d_gene: TRBD1; len: 14; j_gene: TRBJ1-3; CDR3aa: CAGTGGEPGNTIYF
v_gene: TRBV5-4; d_gene: NA; len: 14; j_gene: TRBJ2-5; CDR3aa: CASSFAGNQETQYF
v_gene: TRBV19; d_gene: NA; len: 14; j_gene: TRBJ1-5; CDR3aa: CASSKGNSNQPQHF
v_gene: TRBV9; d_gene: TRBD2; len: 15; j_gene: TRBJ2-3; CDR3aa: CASSARTSGSDTQYF
v_gene: TRBV13; d_gene: NA; len: 13; j_gene: TRBJ1-5; CDR3aa: CASSPRRDQPQHF
v_gene: TRBV20-1; d_gene: TRBD2; len: 12; j_gene: TRBJ2-7; CDR3aa: CSASTGRYEQYF
v_gene: TRBV20-1; d_gene: NA; len: 17; j_gene: TRBJ2-3; CDR3aa: CSARSPGRTGKADTQYF
v_gene: TRBV5-1; d_gene: TRBD2; len: 14; j_gene: TRBJ2-1; CDR3aa: CASSLAGFGDEQFF
v_gene: TRBV25-1; d_gene: NA; len: 16; j_gene: TRBJ2-1; CDR3aa: CASSEPRGGGYNEQFF
v_gene: TRBV7-9; d_gene: NA; len: 14; j_gene: TRBJ1-1; CDR3aa: CASSLGGVKTEAFF
v_gene: TRBV6-5; d_gene: NA; len: 15; j_gene: TRBJ1-1; CDR3aa: CASSYHTQGNTEAFF
v_gene: TRBV7-2; d_gene: NA; len: 15; j_gene: TRBJ2-2; CDR3aa: CASSLNREDTGELFF
v_gene: TRBV5-8; d_gene: NA; len: 14; j_gene: TRBJ1-5; CDR3aa: CASSLREHNQPQHF
v_gene: TRBV7-2; d_gene: TRBD2; len: 18; j_gene: TRBJ2-1; CDR3aa: CASSLIPSLAGAYNEQFF
v_gene: TRBV6-1; d_gene: NA; len: 15; j_gene: TRBJ1-5; CDR3aa: CASSERHRENQPQHF
v_gene: TRBV28; d_gene: NA; len: 12; j_gene: TRBJ2-7; CDR3aa: CASSFGRAEQYF
v_gene: TRBV7-3; d_gene: TRBD2; len: 16; j_gene: TRBJ2-1; CDR3aa: CASSLNPGLADNEQFF
v_gene: TRBV2; d_gene: NA; len: 13; j_gene: TRBJ2-5; CDR3aa: CASTVGGRGTQYF
v_gene: TRBV6-5; d_gene: NA; len: 18; j_gene: TRBJ1-1; CDR3aa: CASSYSLGRGMVNTEAFF
v_gene: TRBV28; d_gene: NA; len: 16; j_gene: TRBJ1-6; CDR3aa: CASSLNFHLYNSPLHF
v_gene: TRBV7-6; d_gene: NA; len: 15; j_gene: TRBJ2-3; CDR3aa: CASSPTWGAGDTQYF
v_gene: TRBV5-1; d_gene: NA; len: 14; j_gene: TRBJ2-3; CDR3aa: CASSVGAEPDTQYF
v_gene: TRBV6-2/TRBV6-3; d_gene: TRBD1; len: 13; j_gene: TRBJ1-2; CDR3aa: CASTATGGNGYTF
v_gene: TRBV5-8; d_gene: NA; len: 15; j_gene: TRBJ1-4; CDR3aa: CASSAGQSTDEKLFF
v_gene: TRBV29-1; d_gene: TRBD1; len: 13; j_gene: TRBJ2-2; CDR3aa: CSVWGTGAGELFF
v_gene: TRBV6-2/TRBV6-3; d_gene: NA; len: 14; j_gene: TRBJ2-7; CDR3aa: CASSYSTATYEQYF
v_gene: TRBV13; d_gene: NA; len: 16; j_gene: TRBJ2-3; CDR3aa: CATRDTFNSSTDTQYF
v_gene: TRBV12-3/TRBV12-4; d_gene: NA; len: 15; j_gene: TRBJ2-7; CDR3aa: CASALNTGYSYEQYF
v_gene: TRBV7-6; d_gene: TRBD2; len: 14; j_gene: TRBJ2-2; CDR3aa: CASSRLAGDGELFF
v_gene: TRBV5-4; d_gene: NA; len: 16; j_gene: TRBJ2-2; CDR3aa: CASSLGPGQNTGELFF
v_gene: TRBV5-5; d_gene: NA; len: 16; j_gene: TRBJ1-1; CDR3aa: CASSLERRAANTEAFF
v_gene: TRBV7-9; d_gene: NA; len: 18; j_gene: TRBJ2-4; CDR3aa: CASSPNFGGLGAKNIQYF
v_gene: TRBV12-3/TRBV12-4; d_gene: TRBD2; len: 15; j_gene: TRBJ2-7; CDR3aa: CASSLEAGGPLEQYF
v_gene: TRBV27; d_gene: NA; len: 13; j_gene: TRBJ2-7; CDR3aa: CASSPGGAYEQYF
v_gene: TRBV20-1; d_gene: NA; len: 12; j_gene: TRBJ2-7; CDR3aa: CSARASDYEQYF
v_gene: TRBV4-1; d_gene: NA; len: 15; j_gene: TRBJ2-5; CDR3aa: CASSQDFSYQETQYF
v_gene: TRBV7-3; d_gene: TRBD2; len: 15; j_gene: TRBJ2-7; CDR3aa: CASSRAGGPVYEQYF
v_gene: TRBV20-1; d_gene: NA; len: 13; j_gene: TRBJ2-5; CDR3aa: CSAREGGQETQYF
v_gene: TRBV7-2; d_gene: NA; len: 16; j_gene: TRBJ2-7; CDR3aa: CASSARSASATYEQYF
v_gene: TRBV6-1; d_gene: TRBD1; len: 13; j_gene: TRBJ2-7; CDR3aa: CASSGDRDREQYF
v_gene: TRBV7-2; d_gene: TRBD1; len: 14; j_gene: TRBJ2-3; CDR3aa: CASRRDREVDTQYF
v_gene: TRBV12-3/TRBV12-4; d_gene: NA; len: 15; j_gene: TRBJ2-6; CDR3aa: CASSFMGGGANVLTF
v_gene: TRBV5-4; d_gene: NA; len: 15; j_gene: TRBJ1-2; CDR3aa: CASSPRNSLHYGYTF
v_gene: TRBV27; d_gene: TRBD2; len: 20; j_gene: TRBJ2-2; CDR3aa: CTSSPLVKGLAGVSTGELFF
v_gene: TRBV28; d_gene: NA; len: 14; j_gene: TRBJ1-6; CDR3aa: CASSLSGGVSPLHF
v_gene: TRBV18; d_gene: TRBD1; len: 14; j_gene: TRBJ1-4; CDR3aa: CASSSDRSNEKLFF
v_gene: TRBV29-1; d_gene: NA; len: 14; j_gene: TRBJ2-7; CDR3aa: CSVLVGLDLSEQYF
v_gene: TRBV6-6; d_gene: TRBD1; len: 16; j_gene: TRBJ1-2; CDR3aa: CASSLDGTGPNYGYTF
v_gene: TRBV7-6; d_gene: NA; len: 15; j_gene: TRBJ1-5; CDR3aa: CASSVDGLANQPQHF
v_gene: TRBV19; d_gene: TRBD1; len: 12; j_gene: TRBJ1-2; CDR3aa: CASIDLGQGTIF
v_gene: TRBV7-2; d_gene: TRBD1; len: 15; j_gene: TRBJ2-3; CDR3aa: CASSLRTGPADTQYF
v_gene: TRBV20-1; d_gene: NA; len: 10; j_gene: TRBJ2-1; CDR3aa: CSARDLEQFF
v_gene: TRBV20-1; d_gene: TRBD1; len: 13; j_gene: TRBJ2-4; CDR3aa: CSPTTRQGGIQYF
v_gene: TRBV20-1; d_gene: NA; len: 13; j_gene: TRBJ2-7; CDR3aa: CSVRGQGSYEQYF
v_gene: TRBV9; d_gene: NA; len: 16; j_gene: TRBJ1-1; CDR3aa: CASSVEPGHLNTEAFF
v_gene: TRBV18; d_gene: NA; len: 12; j_gene: TRBJ2-5; CDR3aa: CASSPPHETQYF
v_gene: TRBV11-2; d_gene: NA; len: 13; j_gene: TRBJ1-2; CDR3aa: CASSFGGRDGYTF